Below, 25 T cell receptor beta chains from the same sample are listed, as sequenced in a study. Using its own MiXCR run on the 5' RACE reads, TCRdb lists one record per CDR3 protein. The sample holds over 6,500 distinct CDR3 sequences, 50% seen once. The sequenced material came from naive CD4+ T cells sorted from a lymph node. Indicated subset: naive CD4+ T cells, CD4+CD45RA+CD25-. The receptors were sampled from a female donor with breast cancer.

The J gene is TRBJ2-1, the V gene TRBV7-2; 12 nucleotides match TRBD2. CDR3 length: 18 residues. Trimming at V came to 1 base and at J to 3 bases, leaving 7 bases not matched to a gene. Germline assignment: CDR1 SGHTA and CDR2 FQGNSA. CDR3 DNA: TGTGCCAGCAGCTTAGAAGGAACTAGCGGGAGGTTCTACAATGAGCAGTTCTTC. Its translation is CASSLEGTSGRFYNEQFF.

This sequence joins TRBV29-1 and TRBJ1-1, with TRBD1 identical over 9 bases. The length of the CDR3 is 14 residues. CDR1 is SQVTM and CDR2 is ANQGSEA in the germline V gene. V trimming: 1 base; J trimming: 3 bases; junction bases outside the gene matches: 3. CDR3 region: CSVEGQGGYTEAFF. CDR3 sequence (DNA): TGCAGCGTTGAAGGACAGGGGGGGTACACTGAAGCTTTCTTT.

This rearrangement joins TRBV29-1 to TRBJ2-5; tentatively, D is TRBD1 (5 bases). Germline V gene data show CDR1 as SQVTM and CDR2 as ANQGSEA. There are 14 residues in the CDR3. The V end was cut by 5 bases, the J end by 9 bases, with 22 bases between. CDR3 DNA: TGCAGCGTTCAACCATATGGACACGGTGAGGCCCAGTACTTC. Translating gives CSVQPYGHGEAQYF. Variable domain in full (rest from reference TRBV29-1 and TRBJ2-5): SAVISQKPSRDICQRGTSLTIQCQVDSQVTMMFWYRQQPGQSLTLIATANQGSEATYESGFVIDKFPISRPNLTFSTLTVSNMSPEDSSIYLCSVQPYGHGEAQYFGPGTRLLVL.

The chain combines TRBV4-2 with TRBJ2-2; 9 nucleotides align to TRBD2. Unmatched junction bases numbered 4, after V lost 1 base and J lost 4 bases. CDR3 length: 16 residues. Germline V lookup: CDR1 LGHNA, CDR2 YNFKEQ. The CDR3 here is CASSQGAGGFTGELFF. In DNA, the CDR3 is TGTGCCAGCAGCCAAGGAGCGGGAGGTTTCACCGGGGAGCTGTTTTTT.

The chain employs TRBV29-1 and TRBJ1-2; D gene unclear. The germline V gene has CDR1 SQVTM and CDR2 ANQGSEA. The V gene lost 3 bases and the J gene lost 4 bases, with 6 bases spanning the gap. This CDR3 is built from 11 residues. CDR3 loop: CSVDGVYGYTF. The CDR3 nucleotides read TGCAGCGTTGACGGGGTCTATGGCTACACCTTC. The variable domain in full, completed from reference TRBV29-1 and TRBJ1-2, reads SAVISQKPSRDICQRGTSLTIQCQVDSQVTMMFWYRQQPGQSLTLIATANQGSEATYESGFVIDKFPISRPNLTFSTLTVSNMSPEDSSIYLCSVDGVYGYTFGSGTRLTVV.

The rearrangement joins TRBV3-1 to TRBJ1-1; D unresolved. Germline CDR1 is LGHDT and CDR2 is YNNKEL (reference sequence). The V gene lost 4 bases and the J gene lost 4 bases, with 13 bases spanning the gap. The CDR3 contains 14 residues. This CDR3 is CASSPIEAVTEAFF. The CDR3, as DNA: TGTGCCAGCAGCCCCATCGAGGCCGTCACTGAAGCTTTCTTT.

This clonotype appeared a few times. This chain connects TRBV29-1 to TRBJ2-3; no reliable D call. CDR3 length: 13 residues. Looked up from germline, CDR1 is SQVTM and CDR2 is ANQGSEA. Trimming took 6 bases from V and 0 from J, leaving 10 bases between them. The DNA for the CDR3 is TGCAGCGTCGATGGCATTAGCACAGATACGCAGTATTTT. It is translated as CSVDGISTDTQYF.

This clonotype is large. A read error may account for a junction end that differs from germline. The chain has TRBV7-3 and TRBJ2-3; TRBD2 agrees at 10 bases. The CDR3 is 15 amino acids. Germline V gene sequence: CDR1 SGHTA, CDR2 FQGTGA. DNA for the CDR3: TGTGCCAGCAGCATAACTAGCGGGAAAGCAGATACGCAGTATTTT. This gives the protein CASSITSGKADTQYF.

The count of this clonotype is one. The V call is TRBV5-1, the J call TRBJ2-7; 7 bases align to TRBD2. J gave up 0 bases and V 0 bases, and 0 bases lay outside the gene matches. This CDR3 region has 14 residues. Germline CDR1 reads SGHRS; CDR2 reads YFSETQ. CDR3 nucleotides: TGCGCCAGCAGCTTGGTAGCGGGCTCCTACGAGCAGTACTTC. Amino acids: CASSLVAGSYEQYF.

CDR3 nucleotide sequence: TGTGCCAGTAGCCCGCTACTTTCTGGAAACACCATATATTTT. Translating gives CASSPLLSGNTIYF. The J gene is TRBJ1-3, the V gene TRBV19; unclear D gene. The CDR3 runs to 14 residues. The germline V and J ends were trimmed by 6 bases and 1 base, with 10 bases remaining between them. The germline V gene has CDR1 LNHDA and CDR2 SQIVND (reference sequence).

Worth noting for this clonotype: Sequence at one end of the junction differs from germline and may be a read error. The genes are TRBV6-6 and TRBJ2-1, with 7 bases aligning to TRBD2. Germline V gene lookup returns CDR1 MNHNY and CDR2 SVGAGI (reference sequence). CDR3 size: 13 residues. The CDR3 bases are TGTGCCAGCAGTCAACCGACTAGCAATGAACAGTTCTTC. Its protein is CASSQPTSNEQFF.

The chain employs TRBV7-2 and TRBJ2-7; D gene ambiguous. V lost 4 bases and J lost 5, with 15 bases in between. The germline gives CDR1 SGHTA, CDR2 FQGNSA. This CDR3 is built from 14 residues. In DNA, the CDR3 is TGTGCCAGCAGCTCGAGGAACTGGGGTAACGAGCAGTACTTC. Translating it yields CASSSRNWGNEQYF.

The chain joins TRBV29-1 to TRBJ1-1; TRBD1 agrees at 9 bases. CDR1 and CDR2 from the germline V gene are SQVTM and ANQGSEA. With 5 bases clipped from V and 1 base from J, the junction kept 5 bases outside the gene matches. The CDR3 is made up of 14 amino acids. The CDR3 loop reads CSVLQGAGNTEAFF. CDR3 nucleotides: TGCAGCGTTCTACAGGGGGCGGGGAACACTGAAGCTTTCTTT.

The V gene is TRBV20-1, the J gene TRBJ2-1; 9 nucleotides line up with TRBD2. Trimming at V came to 1 base and at J to 5 bases, leaving 6 bases not matched to a gene. CDR1 is DFQATT and CDR2 is SNEGSKA in the germline V gene (reference sequence). CDR3 size: 15 residues. The CDR3 spells CSARVGTSPNNEQFF. CDR3 bases: TGCAGTGCTAGAGTAGGGACTAGCCCCAACAATGAGCAGTTCTTC.

The chain carries TRBV7-2 and TRBJ1-1; a weak D match, TRBD1 (5 bases). The CDR3 consists of 16 residues. Germline-derived CDR1 and CDR2 are SGHTA and FQGNSA. V was trimmed by 0 bases and J by 1 base, leaving 12 bases between them. CDR3 amino acids: CASSLALGAGNTEAFF. CDR3 nucleotide sequence: TGTGCCAGCAGCTTAGCTCTTGGGGCAGGGAACACTGAAGCTTTCTTT.

This clonotype was found a few times. This chain connects TRBV2 to TRBJ2-7; unclear D gene. This CDR3 has 12 residues. The V gene's germline CDR1 is SNHLY and CDR2 FYNNEI. V was cut by 7 bases and J by 0 bases, with 7 bases left in between. In DNA form, the CDR3 reads TGTGCCAGCACTACTGACTCCTACGAGCAGTACTTC. As protein: CASTTDSYEQYF. Using reference TRBV2 and TRBJ2-7 for the parts outside the CDR3, the full variable domain is EPEVTQTPSHQVTQMGQEVILRCVPISNHLYFYWYRQILGQKVEFLVSFYNNEISEKSEIFDDQFSVERPDGSNFTLKIRSTKLEDSAMYFCASTTDSYEQYFGPGTRLTVT.

This chain uses TRBV2 with TRBJ1-6; D is possibly TRBD1 (5 bases). V was clipped by 6 bases and J by 7 bases, with 13 bases between them. Germline values: CDR1 SNHLY, CDR2 FYNNEI. The CDR3 contains 14 residues. The CDR3 DNA sequence: TGTGCCAGCAGGGGGGACTACAGGAATTCACCCCTCCACTTT. The encoded protein is CASRGDYRNSPLHF.

About this clonotype itself: The junction and the germline gene differ at one end; a read error may be behind it. V usage is TRBV3-1 and J usage is TRBJ2-7, with a weak D call TRBD1 (6 bases). The CDR3 length is 12 residues. Germline CDR1 and CDR2: LGHDT and YNNKEL (reference sequence). The CDR3 DNA reads as TGCGCCAGCAGCCAAGGGGGCTACGAGCAGTACTTC. This encodes CASSQGGYEQYF.

V usage is TRBV5-1 and J usage is TRBJ2-3; D uncertain. Deletions cut 3 bases from V and 9 bases from J, with 14 bases between. This CDR3 has 13 residues. The germline CDR1 and CDR2 sequences are SGHRS and YFSETQ. DNA for the CDR3: TGCGCCAGCAGCTCCCTGGCCGCCGACACGCAGTATTTT. Translating gives CASSSLAADTQYF.

This clonotype was seen a single time. This chain uses TRBV12-3 or TRBV12-4 with TRBJ1-1; possibly TRBD1 for D (6 bases). Trimming cost V 10 bases and J 0 bases, with 12 bases left between them. The length of the CDR3 is 13 residues. CDR3 region: CANRPGVNTEAFF. In DNA form, the CDR3 reads TGTGCCAACAGACCAGGGGTGAACACTGAAGCTTTCTTT.

The V and J genes are TRBV5-1 and TRBJ2-2; no clear D. The V end lost 4 bases, the J end lost 2 bases, and 12 bases lay between the germline ends. CDR1 SGHRS and CDR2 YFSETQ come from the germline V gene. The CDR3 runs to 15 residues. The CDR3 sequence is CASSRPDSNTGELFF. In DNA, the CDR3 is TGCGCCAGCAGCCGCCCCGACTCAAACACCGGGGAGCTGTTTTTT.

This sequence joins TRBV2 and TRBJ2-1; 9 bases line up with TRBD1. The J segment lost 6 bases and the V segment lost 7 bases, leaving 10 bases of the junction unmatched. The CDR3 covers 15 residues. Germline-derived CDR1 and CDR2 are SNHLY and FYNNEI. CDR3 protein: CASTKGQGVANEQFF. The CDR3 DNA sequence: TGTGCCAGCACCAAGGGACAGGGTGTTGCCAATGAGCAGTTCTTC.

This clonotype has only a few counts. The rearrangement joins TRBV4-1 to TRBJ2-5; D gene ambiguous. The CDR3 totals 16 residues. Deletions cut 1 base from V and 5 bases from J, with 17 bases between. CDR1 MGHRA and CDR2 YSYEKL come from the germline V gene. CDR3 in DNA: TGCGCCAGCAGCCAAGGTGTGATGGGGTTAGGGGAGACCCAGTACTTC. Encoded protein: CASSQGVMGLGETQYF.

This rearrangement joins TRBV10-2 to TRBJ2-5, with 8 positions matching TRBD2. The CDR3 loop spans 13 amino acids. Germline V gene lookup returns CDR1 WSHSY and CDR2 SAAADI. CDR3 DNA: TGCGTCACCCTCGGACTAGCTGCGGAGACCCAGTACTTC. Amino acids: CVTLGLAAETQYF.

V usage is TRBV20-1 and J usage is TRBJ2-7; D remains ambiguous. Germline lookup yields CDR1 DFQATT and CDR2 SNEGSKA (reference sequence). The CDR3 contains 13 residues. Trimming cost V 5 bases and J 7 bases, with 18 bases left between them. CDR3 sequence reads: CSAPLAVLGEQYF. CDR3 DNA: TGCAGTGCTCCCTTAGCTGTGCTTGGGGAGCAGTACTTC.